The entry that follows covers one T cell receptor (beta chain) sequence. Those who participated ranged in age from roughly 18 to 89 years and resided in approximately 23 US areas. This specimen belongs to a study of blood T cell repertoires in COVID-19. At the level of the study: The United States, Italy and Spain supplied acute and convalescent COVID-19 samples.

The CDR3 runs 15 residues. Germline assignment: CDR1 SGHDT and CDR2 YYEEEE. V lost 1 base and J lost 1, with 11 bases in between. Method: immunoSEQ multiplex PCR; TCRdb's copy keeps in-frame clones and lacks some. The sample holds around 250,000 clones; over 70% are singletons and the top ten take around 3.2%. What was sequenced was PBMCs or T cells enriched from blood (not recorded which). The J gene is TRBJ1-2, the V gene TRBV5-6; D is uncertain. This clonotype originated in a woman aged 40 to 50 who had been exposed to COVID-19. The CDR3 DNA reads TGTGCCAGCAGCTTGTTGGGCAGAGATAACTATGGCTACACCTTC. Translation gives CASSLLGRDNYGYTF.